A single sample is the source of the 8 T cell receptor beta chains below, sequenced in a study of metastatic and nonmetastatic thyroid tumors. Before thyroid surgery, none of the patients had received any treatment. TCRdb reprocessed the PCR reads using MiXCR. The sample shows tens of thousands of clones, about 24% of them seen only once. Source material: tumor tissue. The receptor source for this set is a female donor with papillary thyroid cancer or a benign thyroid nodule (not recorded which). Some clones in this sample may be carry-over from other donors' samples.

This clone was seen a few times. The DNA for the CDR3 is TGTGCCAGTAGTATTTTCGACTTTAATAAGCCCCAGCATTTT. Translated, it gives CASSIFDFNKPQHF. The gene calls are TRBV19 and TRBJ1-5; D not certain. Germline V lookup: CDR1 LNHDA, CDR2 SQIVND (reference sequence). Trimming shortened V by 3 bases and J by 8 bases, and 14 bases separated the two germline ends. This CDR3 has 14 residues.

At least ten counts were recorded for this clone. This sequence joins TRBV7-9 and TRBJ1-1, with a tentative D call TRBD1 (6 bases). CDR3 length equals 15 residues. Germline CDR1 is SEHNR and CDR2 is FQNEAQ (reference sequence). The V and J ends lost 3 bases and 3 bases respectively, with 14 bases between them. CDR3 in DNA: TGTGCCAGCAGCTTGATCAGGGGTGGGGACACTGAAGCTTTCTTT. It codes for CASSLIRGGDTEAFF. The entire variable domain, with the rest obtained from reference TRBV7-9 and TRBJ1-1, is as follows: DTGVSQNPRHKITKRGQNVTFRCDPISEHNRLYWYRQTLGQGPEFLTYFQNEAQLEKSRLLSDRFSAERPKGSFSTLEIQRTEQGDSAMYLCASSLIRGGDTEAFFGQGTRLTVV.

This clone was detected a few times. The chain carries TRBV19 and TRBJ2-5; D is perhaps TRBD1 (6 bases). The germline V and J ends were trimmed by 7 bases and 2 bases, with 17 bases remaining between them. Germline loops: CDR1 LNHDA, CDR2 SQIVND (reference sequence). There are 15 residues in the CDR3. This chain's CDR3 is CASTPRGQSQETQYF. The DNA for the CDR3 is TGTGCCAGTACCCCCCGCGGACAGTCTCAAGAGACCCAGTACTTC.

Ten or more counts support this clone. This may come from a read error, since a much larger clone is one base off. This sequence joins TRBV20-1 and TRBJ2-1; 8 bases match TRBD2. With 1 base clipped from V and 8 bases from J, the junction kept 4 bases outside the gene matches. The CDR3 loop spans 13 amino acids. CDR1 DFQATT and CDR2 SNEGSKA come from the germline V gene (reference sequence). CDR3 sequence: CSARGLGGDEQFF. The CDR3 DNA is TGCAGTGCTAGAGGTCTCGGGGGGGATGAGCAGTTCTTC.

The chain recombines TRBV12-3 or TRBV12-4 with TRBJ2-2, with TRBD1 identical over 9 bases. With 3 bases clipped from V and 2 bases from J, the junction kept 4 bases outside the gene matches. The CDR3 contains 16 residues. For the CDR3, the DNA is TGTGCCAGCAGTTTGGGACAGGGAGGCAACACCGGGGAGCTGTTTTTT. It is translated as CASSLGQGGNTGELFF.

This clone was recorded a few times. As the CDR3 is not closed by the conserved phenylalanine or tryptophan, this likely results from a read error. This chain links TRBV7-3 with TRBJ2-2; D remains unclear. The CDR3 covers 12 residues. The germline gives CDR1 SGHTA, CDR2 FQGTGA. V gave up 5 bases and J gave up 7 bases, with 8 bases separating them. This CDR3 reads CASSLMNGELFS. In DNA, the CDR3 is TGTGCCAGCAGCCTCATGAACGGGGAGCTGTTTTCT.

This clone showed up many times. The chain has TRBV6-2 or TRBV6-3 and TRBJ2-7; D perhaps matches TRBD2 (5 bases). The V end was cut by 5 bases, the J end by 3 bases, with 8 bases between. Germline V gives CDR1 MNHEY, CDR2 SVGEGT. The CDR3 length is 12 residues. Written as DNA, the CDR3 is TGTGCCAGCAGTGTCGGACTCTACGAGCAGTACTTC. This gives the protein CASSVGLYEQYF.

In its sample, this clone was seen many times. DNA for the CDR3: TGTGCCAGCAGCCCTTATGGGGGCACAGATACGCAGTATTTT. This translates into CASSPYGGTDTQYF. The chain has TRBV28 and TRBJ2-3; no clear D. Trimming took off 6 bases at V and 1 base at J, with 11 bases between the two ends. This CDR3 contains 14 residues. Germline CDR1 and CDR2: MDHEN and SYDVKM.